This T cell receptor beta chain was identified in a study of shared clonotypes between healthy human individuals. Study-level points and caveats: Naive CD4 clonotype sharing across a few donors was 4.5% to 6%.

The assay was immunoSEQ multiplex PCR, and TCRdb's table has in-frame clones only and misses some. The sample lists 2,500,000 or so clones; 85% to 95% were seen once. This CDR3 contains 14 residues. V lost 4 bases to trimming and J lost 6 bases, with 14 bases between them. CDR1 and CDR2 from the germline V gene are SGHRS and YFSETQ. With regard to this clone: Its antigen is unidentified.

The sequenced material came from naive CD4+ T cells from PBMCs. As for subset: CD45RA+ positively selected. The clonotype comes from a man aged 18 to 30 in good health. Some clones in this sample may be carry-over from other donors' samples. The V gene is TRBV5-1, the J gene TRBJ2-1, with D possibly matching TRBD2 (7 bases). CDR3 coding DNA: TGCGCCAGCAGCCCGGGGGGCGATGGCAATGAGCAGTTCTTC. Its translation: CASSPGGDGNEQFF.